This T cell receptor (beta chain) is drawn from a study of cytomegalovirus exposure and HLA in healthy donors. Study as a whole: The Caucasian-associated ancestry cluster held roughly 80% of roughly 400 genotyped donors. Study findings and constraints: A later analysis found TCR association rates differed by HLA locus, highest for DRB1 and lowest for HLA-C. Researchers counted over 150 TCR beta chains as cytomegalovirus-associated.

The PCR ran on 60 Vbeta and 13 Jbeta primers. The method was immunoSEQ multiplex PCR; TCRdb's version includes in-frame clones alone and lacks a portion of them. The sample yields roughly 89,000 clones, over 75% seen once. The count of this clone is one. The target antigen is unknown. The TCR comes from a man aged 18 to 35 in good health and CMV-seronegative. Sample: PBMCs.

The CDR3 DNA reads TGTGCCAGCAGCTTAGCGGACAGCCCAGTGCGGTCCTACGAGCAGTACTTC. Protein sequence: CASSLADSPVRSYEQYF. V is TRBV7-2 and J is TRBJ2-7, with D possibly being TRBD1 (6 bases). V lost 0 bases, J lost 1 base, and 16 bases lay in between. Germline V gives CDR1 SGHTA, CDR2 FQGNSA. CDR3 length: 17 residues.